The source of this T cell receptor (beta chain) is a study of T cells in Graves' hyperthyroidism and ophthalmopathy. Researchers took RNA transcripts and amplified the TCR beta CDR3 regions from them. A first-round RT-PCR of the TCR CDR3 used the HTBI primer set. Each CDR3 protein is one row after TCRdb ran MiXCR on the multiplex PCR reads. The sample contains a few hundred thousand distinct CDR3 sequences, around 16% of which appear only once. The germline gives CDR1 SGHRS, CDR2 YFSETQ. The CDR3 contains 13 residues. V was clipped by 5 bases and J by 4 bases, with 12 bases between them. This clonotype was seen only a few times.

This clonotype was sampled from a woman aged 25 to 39 with Graves' hyperthyroidism. The gene calls are TRBV5-1 and TRBJ2-5; a weak D match, TRBD2 (5 bases). Sequences were obtained from blood. The CDR3, as DNA: TGCGCCAGCAGGCTGACCGCGGGAGAGACCCAGTACTTC. This translates into CASRLTAGETQYF. The full variable domain, in which reference TRBV5-1 and TRBJ2-5 provide the parts outside the CDR3, is KAGVTQTPRYLIKTRGQQVTLSCSPISGHRSVSWYQQTPGQGLQFLFEYFSETQRNKGNFPGRFSGRQFSNSRSEMNVSTLELGDSALYLCASRLTAGETQYFGPGTRLLVL.